The clone carrying this TCR beta chain was recorded once. Its cognate antigen is unknown. The CDR3 is 11 residues long. The V and J ends lost 0 bases and 7 bases respectively, with 6 bases between them. Germline lookup yields CDR1 GTSNPN and CDR2 SVGIG (reference sequence). TCRdb's copy holds only in-frame clones and misses some; the assay was immunoSEQ multiplex PCR. The data show about 2 million clones, roughly 96% seen once. Study donors comprised healthy, HIV-negative adults devoid of recent acute infection or vaccination. The sample belongs to a study of shared clonotypes between healthy human individuals. Whole-study results and caveats: Despite large depth, sorted-subset datasets appeared incompletely sequenced. A handful of donors shared roughly 5% of their naive CD4 clonotypes.

The TCR comes from a man aged 18 to 30 in good health. The rearrangement uses TRBV30 and TRBJ1-2; D unclear. Sequenced sample: naive CD4+ T cells sorted from blood. Subset noted: CD45RA+ positively selected. The DNA for the CDR3 is TGTGCCTGGAGTGTACGGGGTGGCTACACCTTC. This codes for CAWSVRGGYTF.